This T cell receptor (beta chain) was sequenced for a study of CD8+ T cells in alopecia areata. After isolation, RNA underwent reverse transcription to generate cDNA as the sequencing template. TCRdb's table, derived via immunoSEQ multiplex PCR, lists solely in-frame clones and lacks some. The sample has some 110,000 clones, none seen only once. This clone was counted many times. Gene names refer to mouse genes. The read falls 4 residues short of the CDR3 end, and the missing part is taken from the germline J gene. Other DNA sequences in the sample encode the same CDR3. Germline V gene data show CDR1 as NSQYPW and CDR2 as LRSPGD (reference sequence). The junction had 3 bases not matched to a gene; V was cut back by 3 bases and J by 1 base. The CDR3 is 15 residues long.

Sequenced sample: lesional skin. The TCR comes from a C3H/HeJ mouse with alopecia areata. MHC haplotype here: H2-k. This chain connects TRBV1 to TRBJ2-3; TRBD1 matches 8 bases. The sequenced part of the CDR3 DNA is TGCACCTGCAGTGCCGACAGGGGTGGTGCAGAA. Its protein is CTCSADRGGAE. The entire CDR3 sequence reads CTCSADRGGAETLYF.